Given below is one TCR beta chain in context. The antigen remains undetermined. The data stem from a study of identical twins. Each CDR3 protein gets one entry after TCRdb re-called the 5' RACE reads with MiXCR. The sample includes around 480,000 distinct CDR3 sequences, 14% of them seen just once. The germline V gene has CDR1 MDHEN and CDR2 SYDVKM. V lost 3 bases to trimming and J lost 2 bases, with 14 bases between them. CDR3 length: 15 residues. General study results and limits: An excess of low generation probability was shown by twin-shared out-of-frame alpha sequences. Zero-insertion analyses might be partly confounded by invariant T cells like MAIT and iNKT. Cross-sectional statistics underpinned the conclusions; the same donors were not followed.

The same sample was also studied in work on yellow fever vaccine responses in identical twins.

V and J are TRBV28 and TRBJ2-7; D might be TRBD1 or TRBD2, each matching 5 bases. This sequence was found in a woman between 18 and 29 years old in good health. The sequenced sample was CD4+ T cells sorted from blood. CDR3 loop: CASSFGQGAAYEQYF. In nucleotides, the CDR3 is TGTGCCAGCAGTTTCGGGCAGGGAGCGGCCTACGAGCAGTACTTC. Complete variable domain (other parts from reference TRBV28 and TRBJ2-7): DVKVTQSSRYLVKRTGEKVFLECVQDMDHENMFWYRQDPGLGLRLIYFSYDVKMKEKGDIPEGYSVSREKKERFSLILESASTNQTSMYLCASSFGQGAAYEQYFGPGTRLTVT.